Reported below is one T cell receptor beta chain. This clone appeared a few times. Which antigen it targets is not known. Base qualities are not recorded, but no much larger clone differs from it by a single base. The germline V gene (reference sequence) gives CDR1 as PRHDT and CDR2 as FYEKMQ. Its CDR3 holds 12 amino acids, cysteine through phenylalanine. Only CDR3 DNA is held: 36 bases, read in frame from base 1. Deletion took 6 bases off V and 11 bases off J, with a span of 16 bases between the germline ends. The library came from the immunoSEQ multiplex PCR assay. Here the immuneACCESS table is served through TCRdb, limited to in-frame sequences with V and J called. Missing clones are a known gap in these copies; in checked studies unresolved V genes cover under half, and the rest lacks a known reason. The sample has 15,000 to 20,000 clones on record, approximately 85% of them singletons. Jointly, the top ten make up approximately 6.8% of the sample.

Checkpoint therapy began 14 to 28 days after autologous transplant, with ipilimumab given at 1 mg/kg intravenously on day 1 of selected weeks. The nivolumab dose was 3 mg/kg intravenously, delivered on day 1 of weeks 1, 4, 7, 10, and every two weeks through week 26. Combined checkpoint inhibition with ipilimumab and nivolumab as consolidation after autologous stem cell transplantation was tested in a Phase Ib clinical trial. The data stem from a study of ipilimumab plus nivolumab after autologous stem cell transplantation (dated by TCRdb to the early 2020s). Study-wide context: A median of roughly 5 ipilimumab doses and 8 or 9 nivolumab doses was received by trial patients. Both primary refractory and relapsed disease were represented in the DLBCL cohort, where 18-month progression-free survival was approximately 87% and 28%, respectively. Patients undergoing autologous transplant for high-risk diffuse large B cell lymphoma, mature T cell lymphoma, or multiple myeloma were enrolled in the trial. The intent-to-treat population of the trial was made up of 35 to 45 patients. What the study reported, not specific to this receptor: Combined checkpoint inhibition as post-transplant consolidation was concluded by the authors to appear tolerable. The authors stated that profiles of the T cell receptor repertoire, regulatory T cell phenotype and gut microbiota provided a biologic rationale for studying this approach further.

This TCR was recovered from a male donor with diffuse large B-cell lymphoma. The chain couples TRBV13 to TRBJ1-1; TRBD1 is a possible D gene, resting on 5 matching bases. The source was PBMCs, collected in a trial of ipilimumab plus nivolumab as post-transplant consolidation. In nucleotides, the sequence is TGTGCCAGCAGTGATAGAGCAGGGTCGGCTTTCTTT. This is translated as CASSDRAGSAFF.